Described below is a single TCR beta chain sequence and its context. It was with random hexamers that roughly 0.45 to 1 ug RNA was reverse transcribed. The TCR beta CDR3 was amplified by immunoSEQ multiplex PCR across 54 Vbeta, 13 Jbeta. TCRdb reanalysed the immunoSEQ multiplex PCR reads using MiXCR and keeps one entry per CDR3 protein. In the table there are a few hundred thousand distinct CDR3 sequences, 92% of which are singletons. Each multiple sclerosis control was a treatment-naive patient with relapsing-remitting disease that was either stable or active. Both CD4+ and CD8+ T cells were negatively isolated, and TEMRA cells underwent FACS enrichment. This specimen belongs to a study of CD8 T cells in Susac syndrome. The V end lost 6 bases, the J end lost 0 bases, and 12 bases lay between the germline ends. The CDR3 has 16 residues. Germline lookup yields CDR1 LGHDT and CDR2 YNNKEL (reference sequence).

The sample was CD8+ T cells from PBMCs. The chain employs TRBV3-1 and TRBJ1-6; D gene uncertain. The TCR sequence derives from a human donor with multiple sclerosis. DNA of the CDR3: TGTGCCAGCAGTCACACACTTAGCTCCTATAATTCACCCCTCCACTTT. It specifies CASSHTLSSYNSPLHF.